The 9 T cell receptor beta chains below all came from one sample that was sequenced in a study of regulatory T cells in long-lasting Graves disease. Building the TCR beta libraries relied on iRepertoire HTBI primers, and CDR3 regions underwent Arm-PCR. From the multiplex PCR reads, TCRdb called clonotypes with MiXCR, one entry per CDR3 protein. The top ten clones hold more than 15% of a sample with 350,000 to 550,000 distinct CDR3 sequences, 14% of them seen once. The time point: newly diagnosed GD, antithyroid drugs for less than 3 months. There was RNA extracted from PBMCs, and the TCR library was made from it. The same sample was also studied in work on T cells in Graves' hyperthyroidism and ophthalmopathy.

Specimen: peripheral blood mononuclear cells (PBMCs), collected at new diagnosis, from a patient treated with antithyroid drugs. These receptor sequences come from a woman in her forties or fifties with Graves disease.

At least ten counts were recorded for this clonotype. The genes are TRBV27 and TRBJ1-1; D remains ambiguous. The ends were cut back, 2 bases at V and 4 bases at J, with 14 bases in the middle. The CDR3 is 15 residues long. The germline V gene encodes CDR1 MNHEY and CDR2 SMNVEV (reference sequence). Here the CDR3 reads CASSLGPGLGTEAFF. The CDR3 nucleotides are TGTGCCAGCAGTTTAGGGCCTGGTCTGGGCACTGAAGCTTTCTTT.

This clonotype was counted ten times or more. V is TRBV7-9 and J is TRBJ2-7; 7 nucleotides match TRBD2. Per germline, CDR1 SEHNR and CDR2 FQNEAQ (reference sequence). The CDR3 is 16 residues long. V was pared by 4 bases and J by 2 bases, with 11 bases of the junction left unmatched. CDR3 coding DNA: TGTGCCAGCAGCTCAAGCCAGCTAGCGGTCACCTACGAGCAGTACTTC. This gives the protein CASSSSQLAVTYEQYF.

This clonotype was picked up many times. The CDR3 DNA follows: TGTGCCAGCAGCCATTGGGGCCAGGACATTCAGTACTTC. Its translation is CASSHWGQDIQYF. The chain couples TRBV3-1 to TRBJ2-4; tentatively, D is TRBD1 (5 bases). The V gene lost 3 bases and the J gene lost 8 bases, with 11 bases spanning the gap. Germline values: CDR1 LGHDT, CDR2 YNNKEL (reference sequence). The CDR3 totals 13 residues.

A word on this clonotype: A single base separates this from a much larger clone, so it may be a read error. The gene calls are TRBV6-1 and TRBJ1-5; D is unresolved. This CDR3 contains 13 residues. CDR1 is MNHNS, CDR2 SASEGT, per germline. With 5 bases removed from V and 6 bases from J, the gap between germline ends came to 11 bases. CDR3 DNA: TGTGCCAGCAGTACAAGGGTGGCTCAGCCCCAGCATTTT. Amino acids: CASSTRVAQPQHF.

This clonotype showed up many times. This chain connects TRBV20-1 to TRBJ2-7, with 9 bases lining up with TRBD2. The germline CDR1 and CDR2 sequences are DFQATT and SNEGSKA (reference sequence). This CDR3 spans 14 amino acids. The V segment lost 4 bases and the J segment 6 bases; nucleotides outside the gene matches: 10. In nucleotides, the CDR3 is TGCAGTGCTAACCCTCGGACTAGCGACTCCGAGCAGTACTTC. Residues: CSANPRTSDSEQYF.

There are many counts of this clonotype. The chain uses TRBV18 and TRBJ1-5; D is possibly TRBD1 (5 bases). V was clipped by 4 bases and J by 0 bases, with 13 bases between them. The CDR3 loop spans 16 amino acids. Germline assignment: CDR1 KGHSH and CDR2 LQKENI. CDR3 coding DNA: TGTGCCAGCTCACTTTACAGGACGGATAGCAATCAGCCCCAGCATTTT. Protein: CASSLYRTDSNQPQHF.

This clonotype was detected a few times. V usage is TRBV24-1 and J usage is TRBJ2-1; 7 nucleotides line up with TRBD2. The length of the CDR3 is 17 residues. The germline gives CDR1 KGHDR, CDR2 SFDVKD. V trimming: 3 bases; J trimming: 7 bases; junction bases outside the gene matches: 14. CDR3 DNA: TGTGCCACCAGTGATGCCACCTACGGACTAGATATGAATGAGCAGTTCTTC. This codes for CATSDATYGLDMNEQFF.

The gene calls are TRBV27 and TRBJ2-7; the D call may be TRBD1 or TRBD2 (5 bases each). Trimming left V 5 bases short and J 6 bases short, with 14 bases between. Germline V gene data show CDR1 as MNHEY and CDR2 as SMNVEV (reference sequence). CDR3 size: 13 residues. CDR3 in DNA: TGTGCCAGCAGTACTACCCCCGGGGCCGAGCAGTACTTC. Its translation is CASSTTPGAEQYF.

The J gene is TRBJ1-2, the V gene TRBV11-2; TRBD1 is a possible D gene (5 bases). Trimming stripped 1 base from V and 7 bases from J, with 13 bases between. Germline-derived CDR1 and CDR2 are SGHAT and FQNNGV. This CDR3 has 14 residues. In DNA, the CDR3 is TGTGCCAGCAGCTTAGGACAGCGCAGCGGTGGCTACACCTTC. It codes for CASSLGQRSGGYTF.